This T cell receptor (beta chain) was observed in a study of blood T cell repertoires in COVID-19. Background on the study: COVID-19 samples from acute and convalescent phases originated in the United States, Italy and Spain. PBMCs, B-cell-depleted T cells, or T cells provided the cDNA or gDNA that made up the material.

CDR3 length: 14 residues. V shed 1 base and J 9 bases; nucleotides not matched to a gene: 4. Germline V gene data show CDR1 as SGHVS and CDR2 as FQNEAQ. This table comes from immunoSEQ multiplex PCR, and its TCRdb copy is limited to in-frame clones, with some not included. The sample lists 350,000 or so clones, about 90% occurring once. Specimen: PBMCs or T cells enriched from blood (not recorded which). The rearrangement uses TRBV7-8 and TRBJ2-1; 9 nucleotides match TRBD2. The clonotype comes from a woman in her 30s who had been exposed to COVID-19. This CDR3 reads CASSLELAGREQFF. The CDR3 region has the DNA TGTGCCAGCAGCTTAGAGCTAGCGGGACGTGAGCAGTTCTTC.